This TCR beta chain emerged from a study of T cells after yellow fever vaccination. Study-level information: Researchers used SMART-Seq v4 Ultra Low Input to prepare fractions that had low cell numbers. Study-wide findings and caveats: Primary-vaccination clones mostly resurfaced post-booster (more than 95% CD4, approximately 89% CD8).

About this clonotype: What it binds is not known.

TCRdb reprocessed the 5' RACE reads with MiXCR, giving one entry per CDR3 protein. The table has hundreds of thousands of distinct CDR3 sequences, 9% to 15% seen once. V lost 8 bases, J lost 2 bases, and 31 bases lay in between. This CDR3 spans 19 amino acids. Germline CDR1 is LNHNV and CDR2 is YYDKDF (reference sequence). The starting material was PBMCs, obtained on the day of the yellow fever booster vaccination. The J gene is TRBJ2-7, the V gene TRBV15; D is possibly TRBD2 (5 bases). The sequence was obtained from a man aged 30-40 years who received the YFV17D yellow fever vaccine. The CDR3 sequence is CATVSGWGVLVYGPYEQYF. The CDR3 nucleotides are TGTGCCACCGTGTCGGGGTGGGGAGTTTTGGTATATGGTCCCTACGAGCAGTACTTC.